This TCR beta chain was sequenced in a study of shared clonotypes between healthy human individuals. Looking at the study overall: CD8 memory received one plate per donor, CD8 naive two, CD4 memory three and CD4 naive three.

As for this clone: Other DNA sequences in this sample translate to the same CDR3.

Germline V gives CDR1 SGHRS, CDR2 YFSETQ. This CDR3 region has 14 residues. V lost 4 bases to trimming and J lost 6 bases, with 17 bases between them. Sequencing was performed with immunoSEQ multiplex PCR; in TCRdb, only in-frame clones are kept and a portion is missing. The data show more than 550,000 clones, approximately 72% seen once. Sample: memory CD4+ T cells sorted from blood. Subset indicated: CD45RA-negative fraction. The V call is TRBV5-1, the J call TRBJ2-7, with D tentatively TRBD1 or TRBD2 (5 bases each). The sequence derives from a woman in her 30s in good health. This CDR3 reads CASSPGTLTGEQYF. The CDR3 DNA reads as TGCGCCAGCAGCCCAGGGACCCTTACTGGCGAGCAGTACTTC.